This T cell receptor (beta chain) was sequenced during a study of cytomegalovirus exposure and HLA in healthy donors. Overall study: The early release's HLA-typed donors yielded about 85 million unique TCRs. Findings and caveats of the study: The authors confirmed in vitro that a few CMV-associated chains were specific for CMV antigens. Most TCR sequences proved rare, with some public TCRs found in many donors.

The PCR had 60 Vbeta and 13 Jbeta primers. TCRdb's table, derived via immunoSEQ multiplex PCR, lists solely in-frame clones and lacks some. The table has more than 95,000 clones, 75% to 85% seen once. Trimming removed 7 bases from V and 1 base from J, with 11 bases in between. CDR3 length equals 14 residues. Germline-derived CDR1 and CDR2 are MNHEY and SVGAGI. Concerning this clone itself: Its antigen is not known.

This chain uses TRBV6-5 with TRBJ1-5; D unresolved. The source is a woman in her forties or fifties in good health and CMV-seropositive. Sequencing used PBMCs. This CDR3 is CASTQAGSNQPQHF. The DNA for the CDR3 is TGTGCCAGCACTCAGGCGGGAAGCAATCAGCCCCAGCATTTT.